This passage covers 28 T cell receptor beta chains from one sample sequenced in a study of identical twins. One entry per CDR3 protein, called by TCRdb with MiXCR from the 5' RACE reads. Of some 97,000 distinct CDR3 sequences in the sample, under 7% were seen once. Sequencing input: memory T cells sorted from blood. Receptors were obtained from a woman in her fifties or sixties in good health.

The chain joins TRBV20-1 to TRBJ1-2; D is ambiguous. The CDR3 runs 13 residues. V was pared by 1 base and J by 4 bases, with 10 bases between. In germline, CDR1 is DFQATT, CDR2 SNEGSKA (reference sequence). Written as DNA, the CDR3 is TGCAGTGCTAGAGCAGTGGCGGGCTATGGCTACACCTTC. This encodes CSARAVAGYGYTF.

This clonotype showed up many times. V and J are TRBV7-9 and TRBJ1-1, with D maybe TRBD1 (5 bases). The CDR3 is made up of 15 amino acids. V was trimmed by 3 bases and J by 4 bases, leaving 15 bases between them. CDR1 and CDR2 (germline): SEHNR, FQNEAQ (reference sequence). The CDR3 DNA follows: TGTGCCAGCAGCTTCCCTGGGGGGAGGCCCACTGAAGCTTTCTTT. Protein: CASSFPGGRPTEAFF.

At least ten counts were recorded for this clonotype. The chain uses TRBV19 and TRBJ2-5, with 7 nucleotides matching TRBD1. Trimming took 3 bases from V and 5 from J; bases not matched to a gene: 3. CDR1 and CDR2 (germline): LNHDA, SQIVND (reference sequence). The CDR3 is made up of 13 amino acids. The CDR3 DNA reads TGTGCCAGTAGTATCCTACAGGGGGAGACCCAGTACTTC. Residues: CASSILQGETQYF. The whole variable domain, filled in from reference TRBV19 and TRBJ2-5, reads DGGITQSPKYLFRKEGQNVTLSCEQNLNHDAMYWYRQDPGQGLRLIYYSQIVNDFQKGDIAEGYSVSREKKESFPLTVTSAQKNPTAFYLCASSILQGETQYFGPGTRLLVL.

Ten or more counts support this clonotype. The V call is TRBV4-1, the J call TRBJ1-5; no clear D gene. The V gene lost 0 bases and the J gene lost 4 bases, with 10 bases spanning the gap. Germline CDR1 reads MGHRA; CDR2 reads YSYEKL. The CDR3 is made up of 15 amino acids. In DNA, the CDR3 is TGCGCCAGCAGCCAAGAGTTGAACTTTAATCAGCCCCAGCATTTT. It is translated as CASSQELNFNQPQHF.

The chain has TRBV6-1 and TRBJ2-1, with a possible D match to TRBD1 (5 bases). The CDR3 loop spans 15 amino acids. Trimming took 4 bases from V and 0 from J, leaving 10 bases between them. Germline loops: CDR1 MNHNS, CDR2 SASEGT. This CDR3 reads CASSAGSSSYNEQFF. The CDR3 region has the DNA TGTGCCAGCAGTGCAGGGTCGAGCTCCTACAATGAGCAGTTCTTC.

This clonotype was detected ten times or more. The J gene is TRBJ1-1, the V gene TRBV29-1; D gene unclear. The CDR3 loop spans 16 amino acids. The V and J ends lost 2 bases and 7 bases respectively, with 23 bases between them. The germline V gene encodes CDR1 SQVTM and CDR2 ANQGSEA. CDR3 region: CSVETLVGSVGVEAFF. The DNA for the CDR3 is TGCAGCGTTGAAACCCTTGTCGGGTCCGTCGGGGTTGAAGCTTTCTTT.

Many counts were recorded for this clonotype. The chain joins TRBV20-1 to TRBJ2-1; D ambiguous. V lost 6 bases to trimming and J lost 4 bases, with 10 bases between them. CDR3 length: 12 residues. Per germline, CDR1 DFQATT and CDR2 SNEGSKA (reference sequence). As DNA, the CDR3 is TGCAGTGCCAGAAGCCGGTACAATGAGCAGTTCTTC. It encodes CSARSRYNEQFF.

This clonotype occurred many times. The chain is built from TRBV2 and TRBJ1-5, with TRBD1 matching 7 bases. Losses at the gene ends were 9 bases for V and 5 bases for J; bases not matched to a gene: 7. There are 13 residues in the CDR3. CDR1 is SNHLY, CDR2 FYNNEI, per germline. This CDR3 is CARSTGTDQPQHF. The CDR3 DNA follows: TGTGCCAGATCGACAGGGACGGATCAGCCCCAGCATTTT.

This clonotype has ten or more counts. CDR3 sequence (DNA): TGTGCCAGCAGTGACTCGGCAGGGAACACCGGGGAGCTGTTTTTT. It is translated as CASSDSAGNTGELFF. This chain joins TRBV6-4 and TRBJ2-2, with no clear D. Germline lookup yields CDR1 MRHNA and CDR2 SNTAGT. The CDR3 contains 15 residues. V was shortened by 0 bases and J by 1 base, with 6 bases between the two germline ends.

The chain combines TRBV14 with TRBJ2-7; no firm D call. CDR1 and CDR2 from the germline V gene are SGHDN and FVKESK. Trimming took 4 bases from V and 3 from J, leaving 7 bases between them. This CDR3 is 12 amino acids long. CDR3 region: CASSPANYEQYF. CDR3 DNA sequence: TGTGCCAGCAGCCCAGCGAACTACGAGCAGTACTTC.

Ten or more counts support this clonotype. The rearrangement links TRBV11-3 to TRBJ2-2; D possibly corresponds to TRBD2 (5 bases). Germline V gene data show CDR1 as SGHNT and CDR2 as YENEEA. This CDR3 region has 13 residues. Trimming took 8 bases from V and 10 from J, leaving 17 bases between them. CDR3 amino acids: CASRTPRRPELFF. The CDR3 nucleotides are TGTGCCAGCCGCACCCCCAGGAGGCCGGAGCTGTTTTTT.

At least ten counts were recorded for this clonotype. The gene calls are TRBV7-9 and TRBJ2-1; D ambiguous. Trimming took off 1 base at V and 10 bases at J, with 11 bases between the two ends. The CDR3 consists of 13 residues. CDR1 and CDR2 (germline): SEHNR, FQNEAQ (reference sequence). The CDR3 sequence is CASSLEINGEQFF. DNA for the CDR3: TGTGCCAGCAGCTTAGAGATTAATGGGGAGCAGTTCTTC. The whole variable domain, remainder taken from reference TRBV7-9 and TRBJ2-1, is DTGVSQNPRHKITKRGQNVTFRCDPISEHNRLYWYRQTLGQGPEFLTYFQNEAQLEKSRLLSDRFSAERPKGSFSTLEIQRTEQGDSAMYLCASSLEINGEQFFGPGTRLTVL.

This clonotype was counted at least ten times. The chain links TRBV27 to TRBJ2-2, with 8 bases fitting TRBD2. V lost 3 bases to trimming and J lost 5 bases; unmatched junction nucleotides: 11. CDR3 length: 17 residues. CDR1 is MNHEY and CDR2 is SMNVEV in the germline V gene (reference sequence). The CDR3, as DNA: TGTGCCAGCAGTTTTGCCCGTGGGGGCGGGAGGACCGGGGAGCTGTTTTTT. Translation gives CASSFARGGGRTGELFF.

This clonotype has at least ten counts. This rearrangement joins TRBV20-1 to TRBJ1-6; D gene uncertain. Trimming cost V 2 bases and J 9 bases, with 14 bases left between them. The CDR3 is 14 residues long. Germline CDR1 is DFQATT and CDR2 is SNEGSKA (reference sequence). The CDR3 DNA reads TGCAGTGCTAGATCCCGCGTGGGGAGTTCACCCCTCCACTTT. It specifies CSARSRVGSSPLHF.

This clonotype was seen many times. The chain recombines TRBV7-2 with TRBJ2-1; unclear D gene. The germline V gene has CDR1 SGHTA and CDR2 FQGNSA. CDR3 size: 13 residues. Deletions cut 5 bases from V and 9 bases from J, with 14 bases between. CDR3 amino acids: CASSPFPRTEQFF. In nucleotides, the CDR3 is TGTGCCAGCAGCCCTTTCCCCCGGACTGAGCAGTTCTTC.

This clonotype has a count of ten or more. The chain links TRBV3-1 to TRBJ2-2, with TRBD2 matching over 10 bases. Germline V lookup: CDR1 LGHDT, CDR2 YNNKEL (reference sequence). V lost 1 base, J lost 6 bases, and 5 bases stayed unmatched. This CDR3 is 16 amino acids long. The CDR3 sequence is CASSQASGSSPGELFF. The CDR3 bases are TGTGCCAGCAGCCAAGCTAGCGGGAGTTCCCCCGGGGAGCTGTTTTTT.

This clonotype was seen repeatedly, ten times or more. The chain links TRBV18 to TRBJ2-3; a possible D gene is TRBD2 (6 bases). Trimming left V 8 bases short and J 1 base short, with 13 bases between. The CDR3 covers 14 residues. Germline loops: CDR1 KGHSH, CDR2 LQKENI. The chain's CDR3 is CASQFGTGTDTQYF. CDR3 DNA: TGTGCCAGCCAATTTGGGACTGGCACAGATACGCAGTATTTT. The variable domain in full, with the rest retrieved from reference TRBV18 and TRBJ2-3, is NAGVMQNPRHLVRRRGQEARLRCSPMKGHSHVYWYRQLPEEGLKFMVYLQKENIIDESGMPKERFSAEFPKEGPSILRIQQVVRGDSAAYFCASQFGTGTDTQYFGPGTRLTVL.

CDR3 residues: CAISVSSLAGADNEQFF. CDR3 bases: TGTGCCATCAGTGTCTCCTCACTAGCGGGTGCCGACAATGAGCAGTTCTTC. The J gene is TRBJ2-1, the V gene TRBV10-3; 9 positions match TRBD2. Per the germline V gene, CDR1 is ENHRY and CDR2 is SYGVKD. J lost 5 bases, V lost 4 bases, and 12 bases had no gene match. The CDR3 length is 17 residues.

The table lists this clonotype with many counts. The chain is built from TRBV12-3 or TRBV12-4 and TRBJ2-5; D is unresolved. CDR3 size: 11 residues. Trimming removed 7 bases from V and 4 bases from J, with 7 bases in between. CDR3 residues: CASTQGETQYF. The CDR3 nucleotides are TGTGCCAGCACCCAAGGAGAGACCCAGTACTTC.

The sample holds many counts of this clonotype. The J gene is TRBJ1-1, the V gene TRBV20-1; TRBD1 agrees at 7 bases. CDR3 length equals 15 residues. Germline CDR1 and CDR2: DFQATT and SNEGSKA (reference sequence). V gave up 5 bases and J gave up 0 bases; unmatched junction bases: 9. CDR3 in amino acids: CSAPTTTGMNTEAFF. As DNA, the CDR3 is TGCAGTGCTCCTACTACGACAGGGATGAACACTGAAGCTTTCTTT.

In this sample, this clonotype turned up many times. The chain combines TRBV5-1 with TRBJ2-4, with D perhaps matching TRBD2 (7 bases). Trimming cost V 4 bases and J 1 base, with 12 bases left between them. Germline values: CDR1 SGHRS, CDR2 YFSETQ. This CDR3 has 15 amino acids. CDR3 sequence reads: CASSPRGGAKNIQYF. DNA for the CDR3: TGCGCCAGCAGCCCGAGGGGGGGGGCCAAAAACATTCAGTACTTC.

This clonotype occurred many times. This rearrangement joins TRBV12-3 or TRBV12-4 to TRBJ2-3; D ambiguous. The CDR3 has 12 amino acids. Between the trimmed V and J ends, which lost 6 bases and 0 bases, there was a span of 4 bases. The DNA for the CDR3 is TGTGCCAGCAGGACTAGCACAGATACGCAGTATTTT. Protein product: CASRTSTDTQYF.

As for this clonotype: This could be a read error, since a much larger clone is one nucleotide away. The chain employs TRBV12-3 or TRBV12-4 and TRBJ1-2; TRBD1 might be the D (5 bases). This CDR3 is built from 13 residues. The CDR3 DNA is TGTGCCAGCAGGTTAGACGGGACCTATGGCTACCCCTTC. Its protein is CASRLDGTYGYPF.

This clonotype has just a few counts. The CDR3 is CSAWRGSYEQYF. CDR3 sequence (DNA): TGCAGTGCCTGGCGCGGATCCTACGAGCAGTACTTC. V and J are TRBV20-1 and TRBJ2-7; D gene uncertain. Germline CDR1 is DFQATT and CDR2 is SNEGSKA (reference sequence). V lost 6 bases, J lost 1 base, and 10 bases lay in between. CDR3 length equals 12 residues.

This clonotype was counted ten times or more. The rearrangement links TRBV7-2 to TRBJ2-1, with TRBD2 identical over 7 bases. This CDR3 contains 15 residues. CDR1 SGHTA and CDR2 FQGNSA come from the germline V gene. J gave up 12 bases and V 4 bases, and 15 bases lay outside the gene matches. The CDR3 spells CASSSSGAIMRRQFF. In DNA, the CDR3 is TGTGCCAGCAGCTCCAGCGGGGCCATTATGAGGAGGCAGTTCTTC.

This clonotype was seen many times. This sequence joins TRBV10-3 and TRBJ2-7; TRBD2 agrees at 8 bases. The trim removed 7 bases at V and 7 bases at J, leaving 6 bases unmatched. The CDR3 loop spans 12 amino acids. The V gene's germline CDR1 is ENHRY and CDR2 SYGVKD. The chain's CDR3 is CAIKPGGEEQYF. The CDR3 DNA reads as TGTGCCATCAAACCCGGGGGGGAGGAGCAGTACTTC.

The CDR3 DNA reads TGCGCCAGCAGTGGGCTTATCTCTGGGGAGCTGTTTTTT. This sequence encodes CASSGLISGELFF. The chain uses TRBV5-1 and TRBJ2-2; D gene unclear. CDR3 length equals 13 residues. The germline V and J ends were trimmed by 5 bases and 8 bases, with 13 bases remaining between them. Germline V gene sequence: CDR1 SGHRS, CDR2 YFSETQ.

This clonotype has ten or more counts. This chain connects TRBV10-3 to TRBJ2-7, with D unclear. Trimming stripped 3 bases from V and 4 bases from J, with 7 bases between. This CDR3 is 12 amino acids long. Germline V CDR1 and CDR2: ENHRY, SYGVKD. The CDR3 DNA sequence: TGTGCCATCAGTGAAAAAGGTTACGAGCAGTACGTC. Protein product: CAISEKGYEQYV.